This TCR beta chain derives from a study of regulatory dendritic cells for organ transplantation. Turning to the study itself: Regulatory dendritic cells were monocyte-derived, receiving vitamin D3 on days 0 and 4 and IL-10 on day 4.

Sorted T cells were CFSE-labeled and cultured around 5 days with allogeneic regulatory or mature dendritic cells at 1:10. Details on this clone: Its target is not known.

Germline values: CDR1 MNHEY, CDR2 SMNVEV (reference sequence). V shed 7 bases, J shed 7 bases, and the junction held 8 bases outside the gene matches. This CDR3 has 16 amino acids. Study-level results: Naive CD4+ and CD8+ repertoires were highly diverse; memory CD8+ was most oligoclonal. Memory CD8+ clonal expansion seemed more limited with regulatory than mature dendritic cells.

Produced via immunoSEQ multiplex PCR; TCRdb's table is partial and in-frame only. The profile shows 12,000 or so clones, less than 70% of them singletons. Source material: naive CD8+ T cells from blood cultured with dendritic cells. As to subset: CD45RA+ naive T cells. The clonotype originates from a human donor in good health. V is TRBV27 and J is TRBJ2-1; TRBD2 agrees at 15 bases. CDR3 nucleotide sequence: TGTGCCAGCACCTCGGGGACTAGCGGGGGGAGGAATGAGCAGTTCTTC. It codes for CASTSGTSGGRNEQFF.